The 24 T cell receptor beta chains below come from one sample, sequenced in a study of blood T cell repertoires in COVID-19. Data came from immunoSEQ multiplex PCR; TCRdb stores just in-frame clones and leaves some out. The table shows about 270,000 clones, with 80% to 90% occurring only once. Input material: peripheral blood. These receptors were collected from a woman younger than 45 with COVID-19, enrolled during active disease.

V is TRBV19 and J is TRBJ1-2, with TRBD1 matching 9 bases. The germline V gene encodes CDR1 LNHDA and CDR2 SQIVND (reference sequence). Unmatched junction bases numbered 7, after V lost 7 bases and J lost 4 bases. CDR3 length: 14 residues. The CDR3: CASTPGQGPYGYTF. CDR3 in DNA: TGTGCCAGTACCCCGGGACAGGGACCCTATGGCTACACCTTC. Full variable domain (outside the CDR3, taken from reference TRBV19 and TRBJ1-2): DGGITQSPKYLFRKEGQNVTLSCEQNLNHDAMYWYRQDPGQGLRLIYYSQIVNDFQKGDIAEGYSVSREKKESFPLTVTSAQKNPTAFYLCASTPGQGPYGYTFGSGTRLTVV.

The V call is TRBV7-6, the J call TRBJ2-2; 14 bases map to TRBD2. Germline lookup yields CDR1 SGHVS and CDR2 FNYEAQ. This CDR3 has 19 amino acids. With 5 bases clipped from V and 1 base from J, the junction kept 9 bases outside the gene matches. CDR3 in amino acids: CASSGLGLAGVRNTGELFF. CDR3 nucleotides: TGTGCCAGCAGCGGCCTGGGACTAGCGGGGGTGAGGAACACCGGGGAGCTGTTTTTT.

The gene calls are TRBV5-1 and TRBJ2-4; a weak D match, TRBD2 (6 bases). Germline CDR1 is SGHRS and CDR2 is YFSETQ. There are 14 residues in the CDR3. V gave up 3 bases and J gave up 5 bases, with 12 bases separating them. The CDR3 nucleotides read TGCGCCAGCAGCTCCGGCGGGGTGCAAAACATTCAGTACTTC. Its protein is CASSSGGVQNIQYF.

The CDR3 DNA is TGTGCCAGCAGTATAGCGGGGGATTATTACGAGCAGTACTTC. As protein: CASSIAGDYYEQYF. The chain has TRBV28 and TRBJ2-7; 9 bases match TRBD2. V was clipped by 5 bases and J by 4 bases; unmatched bases: 6. CDR1 is MDHEN, CDR2 SYDVKM, per germline. The CDR3 runs to 14 residues.

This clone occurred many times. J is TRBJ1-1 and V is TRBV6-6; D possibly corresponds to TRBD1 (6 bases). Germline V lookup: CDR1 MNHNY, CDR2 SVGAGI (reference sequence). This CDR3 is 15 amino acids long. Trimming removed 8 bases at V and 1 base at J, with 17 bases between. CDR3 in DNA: TGTGCCAGCCGACTCCGGGACATCAAGAACACTGAAGCTTTCTTT. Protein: CASRLRDIKNTEAFF.

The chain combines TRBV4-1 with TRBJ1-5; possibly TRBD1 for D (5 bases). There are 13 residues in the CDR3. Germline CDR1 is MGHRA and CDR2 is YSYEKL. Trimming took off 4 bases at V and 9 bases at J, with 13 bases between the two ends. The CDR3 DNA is TGCGCCAGCAGCCCCGACAGTGCGACGCCCCAGCATTTT. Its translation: CASSPDSATPQHF.

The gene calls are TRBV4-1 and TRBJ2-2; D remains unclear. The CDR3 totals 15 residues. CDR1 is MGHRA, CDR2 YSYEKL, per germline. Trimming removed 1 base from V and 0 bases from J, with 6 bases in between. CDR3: CASSQVAANTGELFF. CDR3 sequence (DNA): TGCGCCAGCAGCCAAGTTGCAGCGAACACCGGGGAGCTGTTTTTT.

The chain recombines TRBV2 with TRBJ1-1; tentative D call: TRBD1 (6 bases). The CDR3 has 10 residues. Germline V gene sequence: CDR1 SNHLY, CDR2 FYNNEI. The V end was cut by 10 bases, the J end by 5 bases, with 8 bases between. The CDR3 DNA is TGTGCCACAGGGGATACTGAAGCTTTCTTT. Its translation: CATGDTEAFF.

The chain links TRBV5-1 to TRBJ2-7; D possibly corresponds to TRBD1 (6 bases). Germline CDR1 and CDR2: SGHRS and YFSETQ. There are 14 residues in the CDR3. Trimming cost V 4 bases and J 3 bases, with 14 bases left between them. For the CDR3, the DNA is TGCGCCAGCAGCAAATCCGGGACACACTACGAGCAGTACTTC. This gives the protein CASSKSGTHYEQYF.

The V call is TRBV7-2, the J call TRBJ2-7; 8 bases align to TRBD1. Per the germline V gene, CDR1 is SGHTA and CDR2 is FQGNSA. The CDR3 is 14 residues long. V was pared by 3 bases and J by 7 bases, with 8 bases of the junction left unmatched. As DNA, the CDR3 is TGTGCCAGCAGCTTCGACAGGGGTACGTGGGAGCAGTACTTC. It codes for CASSFDRGTWEQYF.

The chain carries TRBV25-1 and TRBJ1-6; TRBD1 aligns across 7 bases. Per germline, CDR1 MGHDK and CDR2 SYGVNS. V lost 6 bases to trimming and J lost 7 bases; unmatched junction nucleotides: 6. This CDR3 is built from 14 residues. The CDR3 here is CASRQTGQNSPLHF. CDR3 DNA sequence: TGTGCCAGCAGGCAGACAGGGCAGAATTCACCCCTCCACTTT.

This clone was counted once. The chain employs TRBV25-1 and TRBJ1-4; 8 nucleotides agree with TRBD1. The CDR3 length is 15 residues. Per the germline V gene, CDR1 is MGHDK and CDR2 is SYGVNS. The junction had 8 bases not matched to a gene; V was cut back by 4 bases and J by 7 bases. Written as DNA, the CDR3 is TGTGCCAGCAGTGCCTCGACAGGGGCGGGTGAAAAACTGTTTTTT. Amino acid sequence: CASSASTGAGEKLFF.

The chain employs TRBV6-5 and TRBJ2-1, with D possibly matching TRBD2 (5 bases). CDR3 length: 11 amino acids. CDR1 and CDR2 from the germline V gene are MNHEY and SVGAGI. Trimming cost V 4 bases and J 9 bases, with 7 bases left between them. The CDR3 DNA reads TGTGCCAGCAGTTTAACTAGTGAGCAGTTCTTC. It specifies CASSLTSEQFF.

The CDR3 nucleotides read TGCGCCAGCAGCCAAAGAATATCCAGGGATGAGCAGTTCTTC. It specifies CASSQRISRDEQFF. The chain combines TRBV4-1 with TRBJ2-1; D is perhaps TRBD1 (5 bases). CDR1 and CDR2 (germline): MGHRA, YSYEKL. This CDR3 is 14 amino acids long. The ends were cut back, 2 bases at V and 8 bases at J, with 13 bases in the middle.

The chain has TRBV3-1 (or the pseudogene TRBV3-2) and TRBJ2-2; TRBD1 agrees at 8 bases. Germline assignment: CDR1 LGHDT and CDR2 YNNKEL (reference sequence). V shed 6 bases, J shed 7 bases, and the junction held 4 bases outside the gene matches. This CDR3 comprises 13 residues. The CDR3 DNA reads TGTGCCAGCAGGCCGACAGGGGTCGGGGAGCTGTTTTTT. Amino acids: CASRPTGVGELFF.

This CDR3 is CASSHRDRGAYQPQHF. In DNA, the CDR3 is TGTGCCAGCAGCCATCGGGACAGGGGTGCGTACCAGCCCCAGCATTTT. The rearrangement uses TRBV3-1 (or the pseudogene TRBV3-2) and TRBJ1-5, with 10 bases lining up with TRBD1. Germline V gene lookup returns CDR1 LGHDT and CDR2 YNNKEL (reference sequence). The CDR3 spans 16 residues. The trim removed 3 bases at V and 7 bases at J, leaving 9 bases unmatched.

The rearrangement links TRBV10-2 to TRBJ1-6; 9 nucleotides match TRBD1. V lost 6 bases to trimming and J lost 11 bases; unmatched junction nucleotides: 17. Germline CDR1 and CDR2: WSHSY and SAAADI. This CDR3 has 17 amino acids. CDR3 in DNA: TGCGCCAGCAGCCTACCGATTCCCGGGACAGGGAACCCACCCCTCCACTTT. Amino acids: CASSLPIPGTGNPPLHF.

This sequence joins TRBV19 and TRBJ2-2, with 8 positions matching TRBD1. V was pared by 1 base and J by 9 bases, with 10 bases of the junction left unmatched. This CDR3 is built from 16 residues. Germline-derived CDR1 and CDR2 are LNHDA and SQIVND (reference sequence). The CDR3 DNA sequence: TGTGCCAGTAGTATAGGGACAGGGCCCCCAAACCGGGAGCTGTTTTTT. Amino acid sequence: CASSIGTGPPNRELFF.

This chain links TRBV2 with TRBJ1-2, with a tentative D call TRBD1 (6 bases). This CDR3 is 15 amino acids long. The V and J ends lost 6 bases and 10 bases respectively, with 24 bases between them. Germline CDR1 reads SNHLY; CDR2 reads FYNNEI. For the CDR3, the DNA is TGTGCCAGCAGCTCTCACATCCCGACAGGAACATCCTACACCTTC. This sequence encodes CASSSHIPTGTSYTF.

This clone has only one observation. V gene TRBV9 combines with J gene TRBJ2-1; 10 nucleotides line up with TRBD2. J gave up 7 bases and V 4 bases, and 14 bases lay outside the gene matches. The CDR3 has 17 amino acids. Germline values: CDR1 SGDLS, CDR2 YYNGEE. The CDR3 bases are TGTGCCAGCAGCACACACCACAGCGGGGGGGGTAGGAATGAGCAGTTCTTC. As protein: CASSTHHSGGGRNEQFF. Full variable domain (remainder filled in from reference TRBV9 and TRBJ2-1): DSGVTQTPKHLITATGQRVTLRCSPRSGDLSVYWYQQSLDQGLQFLIQYYNGEERAKGNILERFSAQQFPDLHSELNLSSLELGDSALYFCASSTHHSGGGRNEQFFGPGTRLTVL.

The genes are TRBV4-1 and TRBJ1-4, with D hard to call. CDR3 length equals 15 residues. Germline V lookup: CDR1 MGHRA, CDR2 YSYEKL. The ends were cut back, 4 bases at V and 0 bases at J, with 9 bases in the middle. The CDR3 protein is CASSPQEATNEKLFF. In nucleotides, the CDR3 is TGCGCCAGCAGCCCACAAGAGGCAACTAATGAAAAACTGTTTTTT.

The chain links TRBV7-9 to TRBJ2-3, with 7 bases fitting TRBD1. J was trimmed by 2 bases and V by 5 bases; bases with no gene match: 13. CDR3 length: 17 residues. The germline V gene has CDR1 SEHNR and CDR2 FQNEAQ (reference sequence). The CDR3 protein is CASSATKTGQTTDTQYF. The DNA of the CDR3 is TGTGCCAGCAGCGCCACAAAAACGGGACAGACCACAGATACGCAGTATTTT.

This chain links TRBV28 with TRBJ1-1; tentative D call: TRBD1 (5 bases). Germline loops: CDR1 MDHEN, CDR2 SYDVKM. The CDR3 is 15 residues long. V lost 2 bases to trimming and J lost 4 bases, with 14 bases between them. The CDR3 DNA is TGTGCCAGCAGTTTACGGGGGGGGAGTGGCACTGAAGCTTTCTTT. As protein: CASSLRGGSGTEAFF. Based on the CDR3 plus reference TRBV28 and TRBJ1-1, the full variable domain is DVKVTQSSRYLVKRTGEKVFLECVQDMDHENMFWYRQDPGLGLRLIYFSYDVKMKEKGDIPEGYSVSREKKERFSLILESASTNQTSMYLCASSLRGGSGTEAFFGQGTRLTVV.

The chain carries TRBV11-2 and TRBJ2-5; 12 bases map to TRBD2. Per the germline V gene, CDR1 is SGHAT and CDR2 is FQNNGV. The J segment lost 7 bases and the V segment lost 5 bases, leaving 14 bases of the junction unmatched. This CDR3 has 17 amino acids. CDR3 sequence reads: CASSPSGGLAGRGTQYF. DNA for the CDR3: TGTGCCAGCAGCCCCAGTGGCGGACTAGCGGGGAGGGGGACCCAGTACTTC.